One sample yielded the 6 T cell receptor beta chains listed below, sequenced in a study of T cells in tumors and immune-related adverse events. Clones were sequenced by immunoSEQ multiplex PCR, and TCRdb holds only the in-frame ones, with some missing. The sample includes roughly 20,000 clones, approximately 90% of them seen just once. The sequenced sample was lymph node tissue, obtained from a patient treated with anti-PD-1 therapy. All receptors derive from a female donor with metastatic renal cell carcinoma.

In this sample, this clone turned up once. V usage is TRBV5-1 and J usage is TRBJ2-1; no firm D call. The CDR3 runs to 14 residues. The ends were cut back, 4 bases at V and 2 bases at J, with 10 bases in the middle. CDR1 is SGHRS and CDR2 is YFSETQ in the germline V gene. The chain's CDR3 is CASSGSPPYNEQFF. CDR3 nucleotide sequence: TGCGCCAGCAGCGGTAGTCCTCCCTACAATGAGCAGTTCTTC.

The chain combines TRBV27 with TRBJ1-4; D may be TRBD1 (5 bases). The V gene's germline CDR1 is MNHEY and CDR2 SMNVEV (reference sequence). V lost 0 bases, J lost 3 bases, and 8 bases lay in between. This CDR3 spans 15 amino acids. The CDR3 coding sequence is TGTGCCAGCAGTTTATCAGGACAAGCTAATGAAAAACTGTTTTTT. Its translation is CASSLSGQANEKLFF.

The chain employs TRBV19 and TRBJ1-2, with a tentative D call TRBD1 (5 bases). CDR1 LNHDA and CDR2 SQIVND come from the germline V gene (reference sequence). CDR3 length: 13 amino acids. With 0 bases removed from V and 4 bases from J, the gap between germline ends came to 6 bases. CDR3 protein: CASSIDRAYGYTF. For the CDR3, the DNA is TGTGCCAGTAGTATAGACAGGGCCTATGGCTACACCTTC.

The rearrangement joins TRBV5-1 to TRBJ2-3; TRBD2 aligns across 12 bases. The CDR3 is 16 amino acids. CDR1 is SGHRS, CDR2 YFSETQ, per germline. With V trimmed by 2 bases and J by 0 bases, 1 base remained unmatched. The CDR3 DNA follows: TGCGCCAGCAGCTTAGGGACTAGCGGGAGCACAGATACGCAGTATTTT. Its protein is CASSLGTSGSTDTQYF.

The J gene is TRBJ2-1, the V gene TRBV4-1; no clear D. V was shortened by 1 base and J by 8 bases, with 18 bases between the two germline ends. CDR1 and CDR2 (germline): MGHRA, YSYEKL. This CDR3 contains 16 residues. The CDR3 DNA reads as TGCGCCAGCAGCCAAGGACCGGGTTCAGAAAGGGATGAGCAGTTCTTC. Protein: CASSQGPGSERDEQFF.

V and J are TRBV7-8 and TRBJ1-4; 10 bases are shared with TRBD1. CDR1 is SGHVS, CDR2 FQNEAQ, per germline. This CDR3 comprises 15 residues. J gave up 7 bases and V 0 bases, and 2 bases lay outside the gene matches. CDR3 loop: CASSLAGTGVEKLFF. The CDR3 DNA reads as TGTGCCAGCAGCTTAGCTGGGACAGGGGTTGAAAAACTGTTTTTT.